This entry describes one T cell receptor beta chain. Its target antigen remains unknown. Per-base quality was not reported, and no clone a single base away is much larger than it. These data come from a study of vaccination and CD4 T cells after COVID-19 (dated by TCRdb to 2021 to 2024). Regarding the complete study: SARS-CoV-2 positivity had been established in the convalescent patients by nasal swab PCR, and mild disease was recorded in some 10 of these patients and severe disease in one. The convalescent cohort included six males and four females, with two Hispanic individuals, seven Caucasians, two Asians and one multiracial person. Participants received two doses of either the Pfizer-BioNTech BNT162b2 vaccine (n=8) or the Moderna mRNA-1273 vaccine (n=2). Post-COVID blood samples were collected from convalescent patients a median of roughly 100 days after diagnosis, with a range of roughly 35 to 161 days. Post-vaccine blood samples were taken a median of approximately 76 days after the second vaccine dose, with a range of about 13 to 250 days. Overlapping spike peptide pools from SARS-CoV-2 and from the common cold coronaviruses HCoV-NL63, HCoV-OC43 and HCoV-229E were used as culture stimuli. Control cultures used a CEFX viral epitope pool as positive control, an HIV-1 Nef peptide pool as negative control, or no peptide. In roughly 10 COVID-19 convalescent patients and a handful of infection-naive healthy vaccine recipients, the spike-specific CD4+ TCR repertoire before mRNA vaccination was compared with the repertoire after mRNA vaccination.

Here is what the overall study found, with its caveats: In convalescent patients, a median roughly 87% of post-vaccine SARS-CoV-2-reactive clones were detected only after vaccination, suggesting vaccine-specific priming. The study included relatively few convalescent patients and did not analyze early timepoints after natural infection. Although the median number of SARS-CoV-2-reactive clonotypes went up from roughly 23 after infection to 30 to 45 after vaccination, the increase was not significant. Of the vaccine-specific clones in convalescent patients, 304 of 307, or nearly all, reacted only to SARS-CoV-2 spike and did not cross-react with common cold coronaviruses.

This specimen's treatment or condition label, interpreted: approximately 11-day PBMC culture with coronavirus spike peptide pools or control peptides (ViraFEST assay). The ViraFEST assay was used in the study, in which antigen-specific T cells were expanded with peptide pools and expanded clonotypes were subsequently identified by TCR sequencing. Positive SARS-CoV-2 PCR tests in the convalescent patients dated from March to December 2020, before Alpha, Beta and Delta variants emerged in the United States. Each well held 1.5 million to 2.5 million PBMCs cultured with roughly 9.2 ug/ml peptide pools in IMDM containing approximately 5% human AB serum and 8 to 10 IU/ml IL-2. Half of the culture medium was replaced with fresh IL-2-containing medium on days 3 and 7. After around 11 days of culture, CD4+ T cells were isolated by negative selection with the EasySep CD4+ T cell isolation kit. Ficoll-Paque Plus gradient centrifugation was used to isolate PBMCs from whole blood, and the isolated PBMCs were then either used fresh or cryopreserved at -140C. Culture conditions were generally each tested in triplicate wells.

The library was built by means of PCR. DNA from cultured CD4+ T cells was subjected to TCR sequencing with the Oncomine TCR Beta short-read assay at the Johns Hopkins FTIC core. The QIAamp micro DNA kit was used to extract genomic DNA from the cultured CD4+ T cells. Oncomine TCR Beta libraries made from cultured CD4+ T cells were pooled using unique dual indexes and sequenced on an Illumina iSeq 100. The paper's data handling went like this. Non-productive sequences were removed, and CDR3s not starting with C, not ending with F or W, or shorter than 7 amino acids were discarded. The MANAFEST web application identified antigen-specific clonotypes by comparing peptide-stimulated wells against reference wells and other culture wells. Positive clones required FDR below 0.05, an odds ratio above 5, and productive frequency above 0.1% in at least two of three replicate wells. A clonotype counted as cross-reactive if it showed significant expansion both in the SARS-CoV-2 spike wells and in at least one common cold coronavirus spike condition. Using R version 3.6.1, CDR3 homology was evaluated through Levenshtein distances (stringdist) along with unrooted phylogenetic trees (ape). The public reads were run again by TCRdb, first through fastp at Q25 and then through MiXCR, and only productive beta chains were kept. Entries that share a CDR3 protein sequence are merged under the most common genes and DNA. The V and J calls come from TCRdb's annotation, not from the publication. For this sample there are 5,000 or so distinct CDR3 sequences; about 57% appear just once. The top ten clones comprise just over 35% of the sample.

The specimen was CD4+ T cells from blood, cultured in vitro. The TCR was taken from a human donor who had recovered from COVID-19.

This receptor has the CDR3 CASSLTQDYGYTF. The sequenced DNA is TGTGCCAGCAGCTTAACACAGGATTATGGCTACACCTTC. The rearrangement combines TRBV7-3 with TRBJ1-2, with a tentative D gene TRBD1 over 5 matching bases. The germline ends are 7 bases apart after V is trimmed by 0 bases and J by 5 bases. CDR1 and CDR2, looked up from the germline V gene, are SGHTA and FQGTGA. CDR3 length: 13 amino acids, cysteine to phenylalanine. The sequence is cut down to CDR3 DNA, 39 bases in frame from base 1.